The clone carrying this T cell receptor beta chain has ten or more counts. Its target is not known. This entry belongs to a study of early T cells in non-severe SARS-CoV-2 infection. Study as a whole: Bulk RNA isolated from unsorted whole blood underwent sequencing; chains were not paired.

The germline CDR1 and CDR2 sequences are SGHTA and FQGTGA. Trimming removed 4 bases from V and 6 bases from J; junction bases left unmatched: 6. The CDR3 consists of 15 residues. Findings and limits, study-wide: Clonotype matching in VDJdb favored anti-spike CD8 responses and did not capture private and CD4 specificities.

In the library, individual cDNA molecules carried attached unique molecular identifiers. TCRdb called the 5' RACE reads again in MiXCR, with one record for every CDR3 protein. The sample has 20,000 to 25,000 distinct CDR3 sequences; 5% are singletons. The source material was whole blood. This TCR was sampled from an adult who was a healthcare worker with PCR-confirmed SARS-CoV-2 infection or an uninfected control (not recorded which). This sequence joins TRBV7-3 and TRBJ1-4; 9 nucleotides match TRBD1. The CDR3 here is CASSSRDREDEKLFF. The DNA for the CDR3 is TGTGCCAGCAGCTCCCGGGACAGGGAAGATGAAAAACTGTTTTTT.